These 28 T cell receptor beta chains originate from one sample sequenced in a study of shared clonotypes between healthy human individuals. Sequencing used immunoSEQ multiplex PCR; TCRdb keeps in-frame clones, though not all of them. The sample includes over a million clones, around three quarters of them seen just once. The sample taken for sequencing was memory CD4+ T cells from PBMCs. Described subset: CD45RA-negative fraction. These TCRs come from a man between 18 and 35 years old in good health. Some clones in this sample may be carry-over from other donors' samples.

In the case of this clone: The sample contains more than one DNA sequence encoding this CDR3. CDR3 nucleotides: TGTGCCAGCAGCGTAGTGGGGACTAGAGAAGAGACCCAGTACTTC. Translation gives CASSVVGTREETQYF. This sequence joins TRBV9 and TRBJ2-5, with TRBD2 identical over 8 bases. Trimming removed 0 bases from V and 3 bases from J; junction bases left unmatched: 4. Germline lookup yields CDR1 SGDLS and CDR2 YYNGEE. This CDR3 contains 15 residues.

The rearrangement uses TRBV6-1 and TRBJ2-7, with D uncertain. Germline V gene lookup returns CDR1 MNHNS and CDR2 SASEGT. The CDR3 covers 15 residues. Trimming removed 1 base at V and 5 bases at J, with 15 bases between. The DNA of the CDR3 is TGTGCCAGCAGTGAAGTTGGACGCCCTCGTCACGAGCAGTACTTC. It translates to CASSEVGRPRHEQYF.

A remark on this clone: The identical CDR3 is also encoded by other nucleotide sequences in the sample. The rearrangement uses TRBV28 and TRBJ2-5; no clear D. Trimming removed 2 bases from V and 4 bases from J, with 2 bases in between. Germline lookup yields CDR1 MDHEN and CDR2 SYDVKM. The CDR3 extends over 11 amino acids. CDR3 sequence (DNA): TGTGCCAGCAGTTTACGAGAGACCCAGTACTTC. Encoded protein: CASSLRETQYF.

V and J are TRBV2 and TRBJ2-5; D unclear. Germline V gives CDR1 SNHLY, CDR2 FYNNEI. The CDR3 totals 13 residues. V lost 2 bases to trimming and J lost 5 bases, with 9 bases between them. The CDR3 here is CASSELGAETQYF. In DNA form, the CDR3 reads TGTGCCAGCAGTGAATTAGGAGCGGAGACCCAGTACTTC.

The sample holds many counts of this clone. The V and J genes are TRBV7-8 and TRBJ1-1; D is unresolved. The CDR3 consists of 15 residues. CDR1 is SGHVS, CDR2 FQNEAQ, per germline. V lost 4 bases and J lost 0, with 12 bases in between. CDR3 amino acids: CASSSPLNLNTEAFF. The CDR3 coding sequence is TGTGCCAGCAGCTCCCCGTTAAACCTGAACACTGAAGCTTTCTTT. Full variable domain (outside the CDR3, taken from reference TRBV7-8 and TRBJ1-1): GAGVSQSPRYKVAKRGQDVALRCDPISGHVSLFWYQQALGQGPEFLTYFQNEAQLDKSGLPSDRFFAERPEGSVSTLKIQRTQQEDSAVYLCASSSPLNLNTEAFFGQGTRLTVV.

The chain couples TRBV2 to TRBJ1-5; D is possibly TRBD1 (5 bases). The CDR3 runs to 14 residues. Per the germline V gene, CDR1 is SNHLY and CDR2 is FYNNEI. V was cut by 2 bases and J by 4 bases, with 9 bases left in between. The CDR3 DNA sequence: TGTGCCAGCAGTGAACAGGGAAGGAATCAGCCCCAGCATTTT. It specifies CASSEQGRNQPQHF.

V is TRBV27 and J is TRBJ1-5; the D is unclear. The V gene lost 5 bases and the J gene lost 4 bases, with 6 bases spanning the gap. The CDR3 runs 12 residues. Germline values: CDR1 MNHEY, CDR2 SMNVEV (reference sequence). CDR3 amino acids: CASSPLNQPQHF. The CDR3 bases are TGTGCCAGCAGTCCATTGAATCAGCCCCAGCATTTT.

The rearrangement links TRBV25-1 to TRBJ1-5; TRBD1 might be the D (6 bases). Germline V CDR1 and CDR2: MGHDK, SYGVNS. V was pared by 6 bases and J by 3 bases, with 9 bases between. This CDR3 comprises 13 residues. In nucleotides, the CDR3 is TGTGCCAGCAGAGGACAGAACAATCAGCCCCAGCATTTT. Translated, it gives CASRGQNNQPQHF.

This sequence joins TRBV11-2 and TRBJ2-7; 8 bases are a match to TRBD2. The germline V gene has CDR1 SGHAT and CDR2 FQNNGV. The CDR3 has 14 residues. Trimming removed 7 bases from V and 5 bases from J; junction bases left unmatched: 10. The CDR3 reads CASTMGLGFNEQYF. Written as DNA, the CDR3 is TGTGCCAGCACCATGGGACTAGGGTTTAACGAGCAGTACTTC.

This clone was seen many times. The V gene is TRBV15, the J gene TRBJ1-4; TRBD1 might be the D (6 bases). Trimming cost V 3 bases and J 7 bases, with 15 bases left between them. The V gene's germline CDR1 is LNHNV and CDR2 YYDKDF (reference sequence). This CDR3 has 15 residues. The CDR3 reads CATSRYGGRTEKLFF. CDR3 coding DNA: TGTGCCACCAGCAGGTACGGGGGGCGCACTGAAAAACTGTTTTTT.

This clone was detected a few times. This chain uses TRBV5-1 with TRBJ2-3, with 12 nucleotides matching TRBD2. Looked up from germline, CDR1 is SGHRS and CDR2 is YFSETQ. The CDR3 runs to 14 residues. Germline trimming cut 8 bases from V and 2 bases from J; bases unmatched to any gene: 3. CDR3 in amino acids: CASGLAGITDTQYF. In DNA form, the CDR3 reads TGCGCCAGTGGACTAGCGGGAATCACAGATACGCAGTATTTT.

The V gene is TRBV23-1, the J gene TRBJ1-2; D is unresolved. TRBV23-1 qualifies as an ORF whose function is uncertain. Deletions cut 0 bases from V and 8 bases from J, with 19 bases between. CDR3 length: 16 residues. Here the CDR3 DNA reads TGCGCCAGCAGTCAATCGTGCCCAGTCCGTACTTGGGGCTACACCTTC. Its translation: CASSQSCPVRTWGYTF.

The CDR3 coding sequence is TGCAGCGTCGCGATGGGACGGACTCGCTATGGCTACACCTTC. It specifies CSVAMGRTRYGYTF. J is TRBJ1-2 and V is TRBV29-1; the D gene is possibly TRBD1 (5 bases). Germline values: CDR1 SQVTM, CDR2 ANQGSEA. The CDR3 runs to 14 residues. The germline V and J ends were trimmed by 6 bases and 4 bases, with 18 bases remaining between them.

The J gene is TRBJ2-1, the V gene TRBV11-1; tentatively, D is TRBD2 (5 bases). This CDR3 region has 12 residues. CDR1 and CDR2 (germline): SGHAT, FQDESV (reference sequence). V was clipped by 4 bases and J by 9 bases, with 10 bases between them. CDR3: CASSSLASEQFF. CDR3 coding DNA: TGTGCCAGCAGCTCCCTAGCATCTGAGCAGTTCTTC.

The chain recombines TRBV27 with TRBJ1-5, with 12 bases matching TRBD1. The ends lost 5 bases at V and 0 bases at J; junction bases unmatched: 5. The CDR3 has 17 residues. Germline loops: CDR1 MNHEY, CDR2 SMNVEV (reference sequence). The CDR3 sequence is CASSAGTGGNSNQPQHF. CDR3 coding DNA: TGTGCCAGCAGTGCGGGGACAGGGGGCAATAGCAATCAGCCCCAGCATTTT.

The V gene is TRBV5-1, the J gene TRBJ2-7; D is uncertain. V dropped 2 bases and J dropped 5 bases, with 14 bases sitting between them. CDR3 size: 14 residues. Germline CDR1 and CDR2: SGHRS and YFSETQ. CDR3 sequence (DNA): TGCGCCAGCAGCTTTCGGGCTCTCCCCGACGAGCAGTACTTC. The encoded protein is CASSFRALPDEQYF.

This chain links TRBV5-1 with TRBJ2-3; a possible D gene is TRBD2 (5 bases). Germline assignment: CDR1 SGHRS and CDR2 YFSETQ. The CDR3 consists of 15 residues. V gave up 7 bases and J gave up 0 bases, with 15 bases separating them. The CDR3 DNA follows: TGCGCCAGCCTTGCGAGCGGCTCTAGCACAGATACGCAGTATTTT. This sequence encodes CASLASGSSTDTQYF.

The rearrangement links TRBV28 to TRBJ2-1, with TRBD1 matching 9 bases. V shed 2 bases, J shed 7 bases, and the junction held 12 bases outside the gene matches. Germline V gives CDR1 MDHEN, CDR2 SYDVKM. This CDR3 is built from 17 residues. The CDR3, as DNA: TGTGCCAGCAGTTTACTGCCGGGACAGGGTGGAGTAAATGAGCAGTTCTTC. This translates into CASSLLPGQGGVNEQFF.

CDR3 in DNA: TGTGCCAGCTCACCTGCCGGGAGCCGGGATACCTACGAGCAGTACTTC. This codes for CASSPAGSRDTYEQYF. The chain has TRBV18 and TRBJ2-7; TRBD2 might be the D (6 bases). Germline V gene lookup returns CDR1 KGHSH and CDR2 LQKENI. This CDR3 spans 16 amino acids. The ends were cut back, 3 bases at V and 2 bases at J, with 17 bases in the middle.

Written as DNA, the CDR3 is TGCGCCAGCAGCCCACCCGGGCGCGTTGAAAAACTGTTTTTT. This translates into CASSPPGRVEKLFF. The V gene is TRBV5-1, the J gene TRBJ1-4; no firm D call. The germline gives CDR1 SGHRS, CDR2 YFSETQ. The CDR3 has 14 amino acids. The germline V and J ends were trimmed by 4 bases and 7 bases, with 14 bases remaining between them.

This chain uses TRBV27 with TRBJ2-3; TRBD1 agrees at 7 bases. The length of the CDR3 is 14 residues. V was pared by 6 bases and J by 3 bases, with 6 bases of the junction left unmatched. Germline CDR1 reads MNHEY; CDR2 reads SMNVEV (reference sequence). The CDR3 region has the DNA TGTGCCAGCAGGACAGGGTTTTTTACAGATACGCAGTATTTT. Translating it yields CASRTGFFTDTQYF.

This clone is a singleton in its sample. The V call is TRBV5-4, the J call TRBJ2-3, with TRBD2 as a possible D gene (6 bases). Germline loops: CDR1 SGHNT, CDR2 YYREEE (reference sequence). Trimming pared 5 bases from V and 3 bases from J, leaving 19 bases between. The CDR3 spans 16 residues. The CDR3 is CASSPLLAGGTDTQYF. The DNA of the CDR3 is TGTGCCAGCAGTCCCTTACTAGCCGGAGGAACAGATACGCAGTATTTT. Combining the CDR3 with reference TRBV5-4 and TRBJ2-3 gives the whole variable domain ETGVTQSPTHLIKTRGQQVTLRCSSQSGHNTVSWYQQALGQGPQFIFQYYREEENGRGNFPPRFSGLQFPNYSSELNVNALELDDSALYLCASSPLLAGGTDTQYFGPGTRLTVL.

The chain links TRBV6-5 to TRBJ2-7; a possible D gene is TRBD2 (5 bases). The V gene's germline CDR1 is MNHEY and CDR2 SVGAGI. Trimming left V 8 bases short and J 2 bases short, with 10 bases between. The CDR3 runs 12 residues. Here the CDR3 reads CASSLEAYEQYF. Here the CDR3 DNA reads TGTGCCAGCTCGTTGGAGGCCTACGAGCAGTACTTC.

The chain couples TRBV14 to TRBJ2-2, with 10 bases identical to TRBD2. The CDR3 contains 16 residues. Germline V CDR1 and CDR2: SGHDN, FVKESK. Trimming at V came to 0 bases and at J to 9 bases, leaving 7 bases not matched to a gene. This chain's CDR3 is CASSQDLAGATRELFF. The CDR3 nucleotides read TGTGCCAGCAGCCAAGACCTAGCGGGAGCTACTCGGGAGCTGTTTTTT.

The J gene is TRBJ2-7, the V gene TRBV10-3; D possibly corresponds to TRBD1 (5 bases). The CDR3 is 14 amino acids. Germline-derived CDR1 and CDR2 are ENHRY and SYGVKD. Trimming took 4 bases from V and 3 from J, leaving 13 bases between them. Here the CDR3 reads CAISGTDTGYEQYF. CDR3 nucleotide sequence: TGTGCCATCAGTGGCACGGACACCGGCTACGAGCAGTACTTC.

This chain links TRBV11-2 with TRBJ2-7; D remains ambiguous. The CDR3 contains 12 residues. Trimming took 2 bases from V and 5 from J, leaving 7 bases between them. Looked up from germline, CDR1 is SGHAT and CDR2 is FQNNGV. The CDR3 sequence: CASSLLNNEQYF. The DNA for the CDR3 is TGTGCCAGCAGCTTATTGAACAACGAGCAGTACTTC. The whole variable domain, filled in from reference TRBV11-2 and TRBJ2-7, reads EAGVAQSPRYKIIEKRQSVAFWCNPISGHATLYWYQQILGQGPKLLIQFQNNGVVDDSQLPKDRFSAERLKGVDSTLKIQPAKLEDSAVYLCASSLLNNEQYFGPGTRLTVT.

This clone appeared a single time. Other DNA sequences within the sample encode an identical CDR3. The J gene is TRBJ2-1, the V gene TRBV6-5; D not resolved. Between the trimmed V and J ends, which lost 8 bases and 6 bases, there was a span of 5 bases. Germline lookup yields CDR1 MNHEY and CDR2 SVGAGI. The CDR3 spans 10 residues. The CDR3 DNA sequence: TGTGCCAGCCGAGGCAATGAGCAGTTCTTC. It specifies CASRGNEQFF.

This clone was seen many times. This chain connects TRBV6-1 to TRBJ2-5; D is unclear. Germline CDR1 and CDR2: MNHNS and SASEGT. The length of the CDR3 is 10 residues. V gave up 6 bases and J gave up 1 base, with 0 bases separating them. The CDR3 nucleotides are TGTGCCAGCAGCCAAGAGACCCAGTACTTC. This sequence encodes CASSQETQYF.